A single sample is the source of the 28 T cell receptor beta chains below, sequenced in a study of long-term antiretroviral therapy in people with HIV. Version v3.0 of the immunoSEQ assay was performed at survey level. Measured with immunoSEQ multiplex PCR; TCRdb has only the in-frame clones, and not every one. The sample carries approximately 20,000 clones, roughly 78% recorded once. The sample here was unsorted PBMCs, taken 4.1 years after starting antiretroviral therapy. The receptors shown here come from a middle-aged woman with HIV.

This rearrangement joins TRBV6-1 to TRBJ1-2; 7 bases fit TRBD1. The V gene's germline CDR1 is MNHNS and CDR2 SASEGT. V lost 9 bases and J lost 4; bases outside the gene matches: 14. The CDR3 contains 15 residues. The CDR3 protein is CASTALPGQIYGYTF. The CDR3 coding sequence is TGTGCCAGTACCGCTTTACCGGGACAGATCTATGGCTACACCTTC.

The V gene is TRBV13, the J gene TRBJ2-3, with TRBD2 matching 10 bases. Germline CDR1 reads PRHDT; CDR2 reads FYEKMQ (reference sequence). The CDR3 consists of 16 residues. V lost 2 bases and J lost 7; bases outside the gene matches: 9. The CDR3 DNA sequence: TGTGCCAGCAGCTTATTCGTGCTAGCGGGAGAGAATACGCAGTATTTT. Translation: CASSLFVLAGENTQYF.

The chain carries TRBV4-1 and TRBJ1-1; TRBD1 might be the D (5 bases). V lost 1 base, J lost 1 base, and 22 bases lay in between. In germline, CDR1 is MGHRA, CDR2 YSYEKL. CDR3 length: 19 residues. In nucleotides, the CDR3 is TGCGCCAGCAGCCAAGCTACCGAATTGCCGGTGACAGCGAACACTGAAGCTTTCTTT. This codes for CASSQATELPVTANTEAFF.

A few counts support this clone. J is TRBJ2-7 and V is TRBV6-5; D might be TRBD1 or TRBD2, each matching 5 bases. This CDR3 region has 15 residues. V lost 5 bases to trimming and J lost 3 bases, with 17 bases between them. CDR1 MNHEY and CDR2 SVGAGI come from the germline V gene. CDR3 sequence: CASSPRGFGRYEQYF. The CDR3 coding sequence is TGTGCCAGCAGTCCCCGGGGCTTCGGCCGCTACGAGCAGTACTTC.

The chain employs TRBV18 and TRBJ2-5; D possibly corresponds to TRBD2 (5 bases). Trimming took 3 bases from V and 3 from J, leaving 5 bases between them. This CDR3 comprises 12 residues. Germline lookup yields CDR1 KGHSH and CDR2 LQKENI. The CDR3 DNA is TGTGCCAGCTCACCGGAGGAAGAGACCCAGTACTTC. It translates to CASSPEEETQYF.

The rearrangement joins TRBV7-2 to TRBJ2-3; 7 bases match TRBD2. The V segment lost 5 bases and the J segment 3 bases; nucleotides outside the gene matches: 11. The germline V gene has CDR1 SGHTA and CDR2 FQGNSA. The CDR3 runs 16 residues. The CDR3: CASSPREGGRTDTQYF. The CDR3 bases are TGTGCCAGCAGCCCCCGTGAGGGAGGGAGAACAGATACGCAGTATTTT.

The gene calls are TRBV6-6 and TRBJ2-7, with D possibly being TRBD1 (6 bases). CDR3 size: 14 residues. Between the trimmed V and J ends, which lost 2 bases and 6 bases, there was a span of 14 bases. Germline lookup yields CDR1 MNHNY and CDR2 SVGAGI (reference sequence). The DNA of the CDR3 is TGTGCCAGCAGTTACCGACAGGACTTTACCGAGCAGTACTTC. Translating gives CASSYRQDFTEQYF.

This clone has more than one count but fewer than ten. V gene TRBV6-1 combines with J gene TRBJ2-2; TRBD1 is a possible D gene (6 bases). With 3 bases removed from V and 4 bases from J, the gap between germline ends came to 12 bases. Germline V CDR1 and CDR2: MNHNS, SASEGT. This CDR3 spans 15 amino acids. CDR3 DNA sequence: TGTGCCAGCAGTGAGTACTCCAGGGGCACCGGGGAGCTGTTTTTT. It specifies CASSEYSRGTGELFF.

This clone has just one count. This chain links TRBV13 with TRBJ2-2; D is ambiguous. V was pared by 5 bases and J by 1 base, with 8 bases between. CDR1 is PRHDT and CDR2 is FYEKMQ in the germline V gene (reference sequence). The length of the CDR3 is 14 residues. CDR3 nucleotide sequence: TGTGCCAGCAGCACAGTCGGGAACACCGGGGAGCTGTTTTTT. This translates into CASSTVGNTGELFF.

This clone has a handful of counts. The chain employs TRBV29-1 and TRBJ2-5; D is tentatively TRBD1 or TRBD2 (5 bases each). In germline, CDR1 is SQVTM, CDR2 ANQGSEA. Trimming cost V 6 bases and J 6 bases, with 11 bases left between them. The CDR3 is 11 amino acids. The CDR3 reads CSVRGEKTQYF. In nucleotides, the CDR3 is TGCAGCGTCCGAGGGGAAAAGACCCAGTACTTC.

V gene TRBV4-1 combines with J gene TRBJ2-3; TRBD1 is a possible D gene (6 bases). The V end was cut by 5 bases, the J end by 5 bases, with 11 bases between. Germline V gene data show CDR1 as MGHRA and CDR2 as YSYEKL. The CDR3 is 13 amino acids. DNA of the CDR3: TGCGCCAGCAGCACATACAGGGAAGATACGCAGTATTTT. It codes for CASSTYREDTQYF.

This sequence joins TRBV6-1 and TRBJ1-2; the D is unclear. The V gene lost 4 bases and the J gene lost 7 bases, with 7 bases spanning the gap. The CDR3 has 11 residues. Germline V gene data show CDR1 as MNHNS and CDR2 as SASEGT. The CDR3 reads CASSGGVGYTF. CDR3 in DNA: TGTGCCAGCAGTGGGGGAGTTGGCTACACCTTC.

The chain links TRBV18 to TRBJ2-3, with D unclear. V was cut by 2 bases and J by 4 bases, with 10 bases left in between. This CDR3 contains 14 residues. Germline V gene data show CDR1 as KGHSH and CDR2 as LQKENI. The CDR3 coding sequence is TGTGCCAGCTCACCAATAGGACGGGCAGATACGCAGTATTTT. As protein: CASSPIGRADTQYF.

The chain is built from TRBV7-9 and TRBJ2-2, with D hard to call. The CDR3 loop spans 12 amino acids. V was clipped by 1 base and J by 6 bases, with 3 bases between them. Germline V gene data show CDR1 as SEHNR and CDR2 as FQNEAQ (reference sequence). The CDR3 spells CASSLGSGELFF. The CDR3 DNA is TGTGCCAGCAGCTTAGGGTCCGGGGAGCTGTTTTTT.

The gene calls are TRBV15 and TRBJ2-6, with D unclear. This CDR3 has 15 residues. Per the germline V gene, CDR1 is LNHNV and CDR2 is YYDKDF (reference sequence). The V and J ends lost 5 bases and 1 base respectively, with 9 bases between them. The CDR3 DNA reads TGTGCCACCAGCGCCCGTTCATCTGGGGCCAACGTCCTGACTTTC. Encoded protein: CATSARSSGANVLTF.

The CDR3 DNA is TGCGCCAGCAGTGAGTTCTCATCGATAGGGCTGGATGGCTACACCTTC. Protein: CASSEFSSIGLDGYTF. The chain has TRBV10-1 and TRBJ1-2; D not resolved. The CDR3 is 16 amino acids. Trimming removed 1 base from V and 6 bases from J, with 18 bases in between. Germline assignment: CDR1 WNHNN and CDR2 SYGVQD (reference sequence).

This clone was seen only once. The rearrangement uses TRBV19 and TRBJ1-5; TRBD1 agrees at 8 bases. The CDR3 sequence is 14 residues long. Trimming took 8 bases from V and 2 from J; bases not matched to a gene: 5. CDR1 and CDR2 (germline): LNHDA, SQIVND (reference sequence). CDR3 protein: CASEDREGNQPQHF. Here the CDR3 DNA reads TGTGCCAGTGAGGACAGGGAGGGCAATCAGCCCCAGCATTTT. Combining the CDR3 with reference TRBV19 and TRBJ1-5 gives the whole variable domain DGGITQSPKYLFRKEGQNVTLSCEQNLNHDAMYWYRQDPGQGLRLIYYSQIVNDFQKGDIAEGYSVSREKKESFPLTVTSAQKNPTAFYLCASEDREGNQPQHFGDGTRLSIL.

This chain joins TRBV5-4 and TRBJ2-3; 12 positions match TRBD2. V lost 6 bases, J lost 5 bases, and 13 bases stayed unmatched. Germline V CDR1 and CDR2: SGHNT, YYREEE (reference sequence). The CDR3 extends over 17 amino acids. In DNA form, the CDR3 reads TGTGCCAGCACTCAAGGGGCTAGCGGGAGGGCCAAAGATACGCAGTATTTT. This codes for CASTQGASGRAKDTQYF.

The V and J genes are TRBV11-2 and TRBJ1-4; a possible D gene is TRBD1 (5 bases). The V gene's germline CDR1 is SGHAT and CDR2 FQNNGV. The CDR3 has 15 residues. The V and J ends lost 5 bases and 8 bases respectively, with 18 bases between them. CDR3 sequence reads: CASSPSGTAGEKLFF. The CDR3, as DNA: TGTGCCAGCAGCCCATCCGGGACCGCTGGCGAAAAACTGTTTTTT.

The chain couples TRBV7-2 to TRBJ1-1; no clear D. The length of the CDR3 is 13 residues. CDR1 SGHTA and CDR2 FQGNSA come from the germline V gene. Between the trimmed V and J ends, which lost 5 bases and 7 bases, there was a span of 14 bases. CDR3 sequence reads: CASSPLSEIEAFF. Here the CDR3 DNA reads TGTGCCAGCAGCCCCTTGTCGGAGATTGAAGCTTTCTTT.

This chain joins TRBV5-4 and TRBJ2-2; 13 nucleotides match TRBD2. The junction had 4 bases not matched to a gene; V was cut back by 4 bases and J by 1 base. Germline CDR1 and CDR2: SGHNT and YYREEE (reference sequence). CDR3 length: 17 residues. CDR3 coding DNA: TGTGCCAGCAGCACCCGACTAGCGGGAGGGAACACCGGGGAGCTGTTTTTT. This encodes CASSTRLAGGNTGELFF.

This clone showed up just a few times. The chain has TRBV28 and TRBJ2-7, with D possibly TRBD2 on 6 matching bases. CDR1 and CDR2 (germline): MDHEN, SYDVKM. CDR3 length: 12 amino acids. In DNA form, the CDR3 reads TGTGCGAGCCGATCTGGGGGGTACGAGCAGTACTTC. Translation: CASRSGGYEQYF.

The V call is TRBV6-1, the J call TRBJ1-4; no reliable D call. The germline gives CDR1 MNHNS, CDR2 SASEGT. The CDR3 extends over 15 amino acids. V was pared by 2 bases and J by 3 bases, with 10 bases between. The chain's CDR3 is CASSEFTAPNEKLFF. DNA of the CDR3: TGTGCCAGCAGTGAATTTACAGCTCCTAATGAAAAACTGTTTTTT.

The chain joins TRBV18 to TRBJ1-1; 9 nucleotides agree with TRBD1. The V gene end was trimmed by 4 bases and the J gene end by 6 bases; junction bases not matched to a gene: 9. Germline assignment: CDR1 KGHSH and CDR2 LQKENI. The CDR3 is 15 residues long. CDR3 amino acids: CASSLSGQGSSEAFF. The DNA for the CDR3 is TGTGCCAGCTCACTCTCGGGACAGGGTTCGTCTGAAGCTTTCTTT. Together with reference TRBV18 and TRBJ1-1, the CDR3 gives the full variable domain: NAGVMQNPRHLVRRRGQEARLRCSPMKGHSHVYWYRQLPEEGLKFMVYLQKENIIDESGMPKERFSAEFPKEGPSILRIQQVVRGDSAAYFCASSLSGQGSSEAFFGQGTRLTVV.

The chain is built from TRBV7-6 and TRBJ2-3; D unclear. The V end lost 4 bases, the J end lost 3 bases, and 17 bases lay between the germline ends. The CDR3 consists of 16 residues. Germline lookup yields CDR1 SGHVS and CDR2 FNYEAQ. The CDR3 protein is CASSSVTRLGTDTQYF. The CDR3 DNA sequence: TGTGCCAGCAGCTCCGTGACCCGGTTGGGGACAGATACGCAGTATTTT.

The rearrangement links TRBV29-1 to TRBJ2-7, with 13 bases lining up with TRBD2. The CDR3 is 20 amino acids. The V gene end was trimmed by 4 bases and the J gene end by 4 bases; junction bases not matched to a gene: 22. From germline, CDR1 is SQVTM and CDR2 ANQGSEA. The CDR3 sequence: CSVVLGDTKRLAGGGYEQYF. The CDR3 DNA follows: TGCAGCGTTGTTCTGGGAGACACAAAACGACTAGCGGGAGGTGGTTACGAGCAGTACTTC.

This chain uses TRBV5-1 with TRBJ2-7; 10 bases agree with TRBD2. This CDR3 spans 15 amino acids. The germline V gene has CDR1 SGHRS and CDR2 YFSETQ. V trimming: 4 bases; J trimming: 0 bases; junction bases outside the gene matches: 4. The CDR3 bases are TGCGCCAGCAGCCCGACTAGCGGGTCCTCCTACGAGCAGTACTTC. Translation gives CASSPTSGSSYEQYF.

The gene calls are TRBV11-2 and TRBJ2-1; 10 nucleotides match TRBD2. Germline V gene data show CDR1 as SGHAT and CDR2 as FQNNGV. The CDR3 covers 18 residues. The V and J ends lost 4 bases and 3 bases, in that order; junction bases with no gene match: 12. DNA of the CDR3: TGTGCCAGCAGCTACCGGGCTAGCGGGGGTCAACTCTACAATGAGCAGTTCTTC. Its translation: CASSYRASGGQLYNEQFF.